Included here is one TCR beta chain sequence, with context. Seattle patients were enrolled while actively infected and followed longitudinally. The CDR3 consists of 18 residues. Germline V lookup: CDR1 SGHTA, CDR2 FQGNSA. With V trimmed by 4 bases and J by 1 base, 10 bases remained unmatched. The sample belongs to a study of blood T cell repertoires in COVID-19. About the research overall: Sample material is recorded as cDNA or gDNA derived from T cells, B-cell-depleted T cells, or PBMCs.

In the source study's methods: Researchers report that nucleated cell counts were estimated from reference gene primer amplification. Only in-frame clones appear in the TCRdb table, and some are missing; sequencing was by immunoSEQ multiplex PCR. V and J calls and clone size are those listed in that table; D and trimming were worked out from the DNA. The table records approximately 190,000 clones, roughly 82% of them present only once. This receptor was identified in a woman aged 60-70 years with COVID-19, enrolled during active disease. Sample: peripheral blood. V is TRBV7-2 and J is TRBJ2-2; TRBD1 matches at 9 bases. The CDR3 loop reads CASSSGTGMIRNTGELFF. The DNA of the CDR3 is TGTGCCAGCAGCTCCGGGACAGGGATGATTAGGAACACCGGGGAGCTGTTTTTT.